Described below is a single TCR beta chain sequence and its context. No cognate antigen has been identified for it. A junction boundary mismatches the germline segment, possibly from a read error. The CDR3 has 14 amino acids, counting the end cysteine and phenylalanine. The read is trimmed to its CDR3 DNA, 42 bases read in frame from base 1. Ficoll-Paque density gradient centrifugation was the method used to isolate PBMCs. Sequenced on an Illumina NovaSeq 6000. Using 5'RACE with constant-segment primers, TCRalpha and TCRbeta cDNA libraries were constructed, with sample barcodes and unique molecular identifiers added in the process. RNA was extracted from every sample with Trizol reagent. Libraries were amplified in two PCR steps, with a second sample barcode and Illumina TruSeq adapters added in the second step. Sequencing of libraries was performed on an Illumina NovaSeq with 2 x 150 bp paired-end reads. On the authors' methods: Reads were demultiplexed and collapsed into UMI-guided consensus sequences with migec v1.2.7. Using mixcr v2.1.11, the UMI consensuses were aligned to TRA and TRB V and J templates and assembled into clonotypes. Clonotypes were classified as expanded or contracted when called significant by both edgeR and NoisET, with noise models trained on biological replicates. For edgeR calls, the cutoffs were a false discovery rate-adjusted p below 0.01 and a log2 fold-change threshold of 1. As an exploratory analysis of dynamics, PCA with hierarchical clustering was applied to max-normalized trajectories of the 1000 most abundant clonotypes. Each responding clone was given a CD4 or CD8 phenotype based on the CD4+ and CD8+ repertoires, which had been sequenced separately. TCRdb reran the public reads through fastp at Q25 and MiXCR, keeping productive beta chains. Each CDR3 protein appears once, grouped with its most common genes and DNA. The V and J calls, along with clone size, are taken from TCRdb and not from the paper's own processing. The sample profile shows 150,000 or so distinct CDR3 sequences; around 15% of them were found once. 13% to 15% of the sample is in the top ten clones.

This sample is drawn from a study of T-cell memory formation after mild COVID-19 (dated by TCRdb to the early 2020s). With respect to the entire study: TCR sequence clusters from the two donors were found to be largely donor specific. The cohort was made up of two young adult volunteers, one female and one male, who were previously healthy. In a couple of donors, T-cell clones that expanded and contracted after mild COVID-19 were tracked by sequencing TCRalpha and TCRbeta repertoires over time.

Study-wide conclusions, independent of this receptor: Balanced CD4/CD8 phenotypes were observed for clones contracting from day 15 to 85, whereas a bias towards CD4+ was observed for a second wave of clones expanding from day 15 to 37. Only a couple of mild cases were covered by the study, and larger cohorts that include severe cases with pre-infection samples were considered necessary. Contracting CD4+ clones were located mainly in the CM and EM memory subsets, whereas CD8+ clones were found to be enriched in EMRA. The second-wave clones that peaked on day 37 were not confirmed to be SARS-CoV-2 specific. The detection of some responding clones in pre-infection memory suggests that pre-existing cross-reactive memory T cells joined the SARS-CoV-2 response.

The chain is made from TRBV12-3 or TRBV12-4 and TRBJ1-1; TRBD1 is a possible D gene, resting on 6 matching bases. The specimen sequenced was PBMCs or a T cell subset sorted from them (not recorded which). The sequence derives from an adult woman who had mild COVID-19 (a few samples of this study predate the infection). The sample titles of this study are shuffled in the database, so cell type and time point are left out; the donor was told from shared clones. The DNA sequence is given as TGTGCCAGCAGTTTCCTCACAGGGAACGCTGAAGCTTTCTTT. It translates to CASSFLTGNAEAFF.